The present entry profiles one T cell receptor (beta chain) with its context. The method was immunoSEQ multiplex PCR; TCRdb's version includes in-frame clones alone and lacks a portion of them. The sample shows 95,000 to 150,000 clones, roughly 90% of them seen only once. This sample is drawn from a study of control samples from healthy donors and cancer patients. Unmatched junction bases numbered 15, after V lost 4 bases and J lost 6 bases. This CDR3 is built from 17 residues. Germline CDR1 reads SGHTS; CDR2 reads YDEGEE. The chain couples TRBV5-8 to TRBJ1-2; 10 bases map to TRBD1. The specimen was blood. The TCR originated in a man between 18 and 29 years old in good health. CDR3 in amino acids: CASSHWGTGVMENGYTF. CDR3 coding DNA: TGTGCCAGCAGCCACTGGGGGACAGGGGTAATGGAAAATGGCTACACCTTC.